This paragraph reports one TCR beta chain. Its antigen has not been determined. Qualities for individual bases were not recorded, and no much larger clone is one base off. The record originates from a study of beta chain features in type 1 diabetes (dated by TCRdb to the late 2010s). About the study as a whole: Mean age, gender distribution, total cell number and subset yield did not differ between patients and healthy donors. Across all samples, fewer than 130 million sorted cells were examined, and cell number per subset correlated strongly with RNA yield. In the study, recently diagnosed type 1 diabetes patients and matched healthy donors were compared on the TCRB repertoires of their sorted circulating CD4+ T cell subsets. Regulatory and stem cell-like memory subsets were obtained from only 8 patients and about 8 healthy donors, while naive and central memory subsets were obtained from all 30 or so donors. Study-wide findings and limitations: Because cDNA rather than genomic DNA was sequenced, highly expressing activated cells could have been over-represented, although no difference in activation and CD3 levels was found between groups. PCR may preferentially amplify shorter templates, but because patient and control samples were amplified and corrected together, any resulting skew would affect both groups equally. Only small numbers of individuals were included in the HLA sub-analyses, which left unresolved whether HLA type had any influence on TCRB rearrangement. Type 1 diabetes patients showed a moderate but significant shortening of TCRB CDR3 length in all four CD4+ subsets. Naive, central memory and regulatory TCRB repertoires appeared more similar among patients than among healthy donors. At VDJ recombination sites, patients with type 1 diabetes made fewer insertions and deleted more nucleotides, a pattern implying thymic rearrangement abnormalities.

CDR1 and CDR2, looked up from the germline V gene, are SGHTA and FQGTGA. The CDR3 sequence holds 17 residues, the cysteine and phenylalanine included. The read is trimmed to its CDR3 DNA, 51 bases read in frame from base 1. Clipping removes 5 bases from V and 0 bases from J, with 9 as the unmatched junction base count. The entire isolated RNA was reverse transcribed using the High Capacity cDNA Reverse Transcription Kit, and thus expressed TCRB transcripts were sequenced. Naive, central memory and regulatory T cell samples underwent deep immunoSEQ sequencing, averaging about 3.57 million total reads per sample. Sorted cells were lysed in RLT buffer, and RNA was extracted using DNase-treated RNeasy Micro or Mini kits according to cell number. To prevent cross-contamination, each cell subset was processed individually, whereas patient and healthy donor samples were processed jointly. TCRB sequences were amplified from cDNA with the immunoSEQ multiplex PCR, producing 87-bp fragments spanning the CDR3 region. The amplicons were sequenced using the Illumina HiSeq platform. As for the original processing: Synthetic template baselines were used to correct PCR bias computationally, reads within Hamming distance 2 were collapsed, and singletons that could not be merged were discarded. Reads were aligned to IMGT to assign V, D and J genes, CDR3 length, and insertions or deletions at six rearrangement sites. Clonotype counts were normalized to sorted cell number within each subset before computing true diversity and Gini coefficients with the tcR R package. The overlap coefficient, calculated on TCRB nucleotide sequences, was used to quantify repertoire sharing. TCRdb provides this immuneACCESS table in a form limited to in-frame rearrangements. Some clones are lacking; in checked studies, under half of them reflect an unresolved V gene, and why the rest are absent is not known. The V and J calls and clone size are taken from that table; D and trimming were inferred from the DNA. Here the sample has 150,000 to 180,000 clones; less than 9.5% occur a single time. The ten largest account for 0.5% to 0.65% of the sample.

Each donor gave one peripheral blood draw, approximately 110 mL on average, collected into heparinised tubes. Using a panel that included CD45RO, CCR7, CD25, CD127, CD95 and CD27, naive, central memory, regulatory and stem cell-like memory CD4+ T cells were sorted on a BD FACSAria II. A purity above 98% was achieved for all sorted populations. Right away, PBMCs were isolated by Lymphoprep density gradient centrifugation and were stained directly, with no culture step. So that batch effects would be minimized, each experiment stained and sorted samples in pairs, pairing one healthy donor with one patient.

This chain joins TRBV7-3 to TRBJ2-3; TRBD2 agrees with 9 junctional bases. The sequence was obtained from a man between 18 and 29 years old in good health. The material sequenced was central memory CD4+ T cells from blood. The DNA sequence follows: TGTGCCAGCAGCCCGGGACTAGCAGGCTTAAGCACAGATACGCAGTATTTT. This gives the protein CASSPGLAGLSTDTQYF.